Listed below are T cell receptor beta chains from one sample, sequenced in a study of CD8+ T cells in alopecia areata. Method: immunoSEQ multiplex PCR; TCRdb's copy keeps in-frame clones and lacks some. The sample yields some 150,000 clones, 75% to 85% seen once. The material sequenced was CD8+ T cells sorted from blood, taken at week 4, from a patient treated with tofacitinib. The receptors stem from a human donor with alopecia areata. CDR3s include the opening cysteine and the closing phenylalanine or tryptophan. D genes are given only for firm matches. Rows give clone size only sometimes, using once, few, many, or a class for an expanded clone.

TRBJ1-5	NA	TRBD1	TRBV4-2	CASSQDYRQGGQPQHF	TGTGCCAGCAGCCAAGATTATCGACAGGGGGGACAGCCCCAGCATTTT
TRBJ2-7	NA	NA	TRBV27	CASYKSGTYPYEQYF	TGTGCCAGCTATAAATCCGGGACATATCCCTACGAGCAGTACTTC
TRBJ2-7	NA	TRBD1	TRBV29-1	CSTRDSSYEQYF	TGCAGCACCCGGGACAGCTCCTACGAGCAGTACTTC
TRBJ2-1	NA	TRBD1	TRBV11-2	CASSLQGYNEQFF	TGTGCCAGCAGCCTACAGGGGTACAATGAGCAGTTCTTC
TRBJ2-5	NA	NA	TRBV5-1	CASSLEFETQYF	TGCGCCAGCAGCTTGGAGTTTGAGACCCAGTACTTC
TRBJ2-5	NA	NA	TRBV7-9	CASSLSRPTGGWTQYF	TGTGCCAGCAGCTTATCGAGGCCGACAGGCGGGTGGACCCAGTACTTC
TRBJ2-3	NA	TRBD1	TRBV12-5	CASGFTGEGTDTQYF	TGTGCTAGTGGTTTTACAGGGGAAGGCACAGATACGCAGTATTTT
TRBJ2-7	NA	TRBD1	TRBV6-4	CASRTGGQGPYEQYF	TGTGCCAGCAGGACGGGGGGACAGGGCCCCTACGAGCAGTACTTC
TRBJ2-5	NA	NA	TRBV4-1	CASSQEEVSGRGWETQYF	TGCGCCAGCAGCCAAGAGGAAGTTAGCGGCAGGGGGTGGGAGACCCAGTACTTC
TRBJ1-5	NA	NA	TRBV10-3	CAISEGNNQPQHF	TGTGCCATCAGTGAGGGGAACAATCAGCCCCAGCATTTT
TRBJ2-3	NA	NA	TRBV27	CASSLGREDTQYF	TGTGCCAGCAGTCTGGGACGGGAAGATACGCAGTATTTT
TRBJ2-4	NA	TRBD1	TRBV11-2	CASSFSRGLQNIQYF	TGTGCCAGCAGCTTTTCTAGGGGGCTACAAAACATTCAGTACTTC
TRBJ1-1	NA	NA	TRBV6-6	CATIHLRRANTEAFF	TGTGCCACCATACACTTGCGCAGGGCTAACACTGAAGCTTTCTTT
TRBJ2-2	NA	TRBD2	TRBV19	CASSPTSAGELFF	TGTGCCAGTAGTCCTACTAGCGCCGGGGAGCTGTTTTTT
TRBJ2-1	NA	TRBD1	TRBV4-2	CASSHITGGPYNEQFF	TGTGCCAGCAGCCATATTACAGGGGGGCCCTACAATGAGCAGTTCTTC
TRBJ2-7	NA	TRBD1	TRBV19	CASSRTGIDLDEQYF	TGTGCCAGTAGTCGGACAGGGATTGATCTGGACGAGCAGTACTTC
TRBJ2-2	NA	NA	TRBV6-5	CASKGNTGELFF	TGTGCCAGCAAAGGGAACACCGGGGAGCTGTTTTTT
TRBJ2-7	NA	NA	TRBV30	CAWSVLSYEQYF	TGTGCCTGGAGTGTACTTAGCTACGAGCAGTACTTC
TRBJ2-7	NA	NA	TRBV4-2	CASSHPVGAYEQYF	TGTGCCAGCAGCCACCCGGTCGGTGCCTACGAGCAGTACTTC
TRBJ2-5	NA	NA	TRBV7-8	CASTEEVLGQGETQYF	TGTGCCAGCACCGAGGAGGTGCTGGGGCAGGGGGAGACCCAGTACTTC
TRBJ1-1	NA	TRBD1	TRBV6-1	CASSGYRDRAFTEAFF	TGTGCCAGCAGTGGGTACCGGGACAGGGCCTTCACTGAAGCTTTCTTT
TRBJ2-1	few	NA	TRBV4-1	CASSQALGGEQFF	TGCGCCAGCAGCCAAGCCCTCGGGGGTGAGCAGTTCTTC
TRBJ2-1	NA	NA	TRBV2	CASSEVGPTYNEQFF	TGTGCCAGCAGTGAAGTGGGGCCGACCTACAATGAGCAGTTCTTC
TRBJ2-1	NA	TRBD2	TRBV7-2	CASGGTSKNEQFF	TGTGCCAGCGGGGGGACTAGTAAAAATGAGCAGTTCTTC
TRBJ2-2	NA	NA	TRBV4-3	CASSQNRLGGELFF	TGCGCCAGCAGCCAAAATCGCCTGGGCGGGGAGCTGTTTTTT
TRBJ2-7	many	NA	TRBV5-4	CASRSRGSEHEQYF	TGTGCCAGCAGGTCTAGGGGATCCGAACACGAGCAGTACTTC
TRBJ2-3	once	TRBD2	TRBV7-2	CASSPTSGLMDTQYF	TGTGCCAGCAGCCCCACTAGCGGGTTAATGGATACGCAGTATTTT
TRBJ2-7	few	TRBD1	TRBV4-1	CASTNGTGAYEQYF	TGCGCCAGCACCAACGGGACAGGAGCCTACGAGCAGTACTTC
TRBJ2-4	few	NA	TRBV29-1	CSAERSENIQYF	TGCAGCGCTGAACGGAGTGAAAACATTCAGTACTTC